This T cell receptor (beta chain) was sequenced in a study of technical replicates of blood from four donors. Trimming cost V 0 bases and J 13 bases, with 15 bases left between them. In germline, CDR1 is LGHNA, CDR2 YSLEER. The length of the CDR3 is 14 residues. The method was immunoSEQ multiplex PCR; TCRdb's version includes in-frame clones alone and lacks a portion of them. The sample consists of 60,000 to 65,000 clones, around 92% of them appearing once. The clonotype was recovered from a human donor in good health. Some clones in this sample may be carry-over from other donors' samples. Material: PBMCs. The chain recombines TRBV4-3 with TRBJ2-2, with D perhaps TRBD2 (5 bases). CDR3 residues: CASSQDLSAEGLFF. The CDR3 coding sequence is TGCGCCAGCAGCCAAGATCTCTCCGCTGAGGGGCTGTTTTTT.